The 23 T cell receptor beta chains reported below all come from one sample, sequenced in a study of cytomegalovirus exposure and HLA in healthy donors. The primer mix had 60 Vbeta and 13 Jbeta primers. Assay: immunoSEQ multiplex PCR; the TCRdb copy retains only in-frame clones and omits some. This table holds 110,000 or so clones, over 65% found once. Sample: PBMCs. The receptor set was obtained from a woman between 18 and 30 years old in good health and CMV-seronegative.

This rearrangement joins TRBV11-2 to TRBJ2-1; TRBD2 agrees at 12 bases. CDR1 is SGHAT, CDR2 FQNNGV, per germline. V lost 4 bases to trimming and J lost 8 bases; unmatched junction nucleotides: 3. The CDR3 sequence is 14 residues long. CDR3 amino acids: CASSSGLAGYEQFF. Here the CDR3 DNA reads TGTGCCAGCAGCTCGGGACTAGCGGGCTATGAGCAGTTCTTC.

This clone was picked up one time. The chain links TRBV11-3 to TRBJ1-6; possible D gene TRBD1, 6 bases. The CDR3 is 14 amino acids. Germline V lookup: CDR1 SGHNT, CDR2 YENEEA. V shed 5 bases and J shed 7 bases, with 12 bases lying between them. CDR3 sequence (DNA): TGTGCCAGCAGCCACATGACAGGCAATTCACCCCTCCACTTT. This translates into CASSHMTGNSPLHF.

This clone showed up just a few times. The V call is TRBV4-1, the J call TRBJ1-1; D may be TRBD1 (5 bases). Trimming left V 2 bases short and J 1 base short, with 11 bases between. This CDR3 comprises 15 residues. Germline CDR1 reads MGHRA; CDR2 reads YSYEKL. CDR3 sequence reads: CASSQPRVGNTEAFF. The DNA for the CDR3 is TGCGCCAGCAGCCAACCCAGGGTAGGGAACACTGAAGCTTTCTTT.

The CDR3 here is CASSLYSGEAGELFF. CDR3 DNA: TGTGCCAGCAGCTTGTACTCAGGGGAAGCCGGGGAGCTGTTTTTT. This rearrangement joins TRBV5-6 to TRBJ2-2; D perhaps matches TRBD1 (6 bases). CDR3 length equals 15 residues. Trimming took 1 base from V and 6 from J, leaving 13 bases between them. Germline V gene sequence: CDR1 SGHDT, CDR2 YYEEEE. Using reference TRBV5-6 and TRBJ2-2 for the parts outside the CDR3, the full variable domain is DAGVTQSPTHLIKTRGQQVTLRCSPKSGHDTVSWYQQALGQGPQFIFQYYEEEERQRGNFPDRFSGHQFPNYSSELNVNALLLGDSALYLCASSLYSGEAGELFFGEGSRLTVL.

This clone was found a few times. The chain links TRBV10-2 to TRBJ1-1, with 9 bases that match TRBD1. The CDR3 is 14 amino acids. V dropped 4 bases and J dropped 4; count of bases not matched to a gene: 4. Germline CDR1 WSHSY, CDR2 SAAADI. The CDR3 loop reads CASSVQGAPTEAFF. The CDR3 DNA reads TGCGCCAGCAGTGTACAGGGGGCGCCCACTGAAGCTTTCTTT.

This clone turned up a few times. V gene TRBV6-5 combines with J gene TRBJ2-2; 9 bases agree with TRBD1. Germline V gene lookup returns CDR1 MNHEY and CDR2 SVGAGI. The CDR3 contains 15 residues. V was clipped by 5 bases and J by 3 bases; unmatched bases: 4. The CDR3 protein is CASSRDRVDTGELFF. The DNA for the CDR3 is TGTGCCAGCAGTAGGGACAGGGTCGACACCGGGGAGCTGTTTTTT.

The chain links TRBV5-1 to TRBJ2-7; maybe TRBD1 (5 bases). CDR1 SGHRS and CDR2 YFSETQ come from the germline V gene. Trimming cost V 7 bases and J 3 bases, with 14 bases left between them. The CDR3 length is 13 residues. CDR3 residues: CASGAGNRYEQYF. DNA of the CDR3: TGCGCCAGCGGGGCAGGGAATCGCTACGAGCAGTACTTC.

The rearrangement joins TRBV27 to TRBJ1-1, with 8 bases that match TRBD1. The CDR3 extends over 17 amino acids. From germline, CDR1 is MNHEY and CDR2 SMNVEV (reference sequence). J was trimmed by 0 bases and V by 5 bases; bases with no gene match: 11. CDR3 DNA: TGTGCCAGCAGTCCCTTGGACAGGGTCTCCGTGAACACTGAAGCTTTCTTT. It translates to CASSPLDRVSVNTEAFF.

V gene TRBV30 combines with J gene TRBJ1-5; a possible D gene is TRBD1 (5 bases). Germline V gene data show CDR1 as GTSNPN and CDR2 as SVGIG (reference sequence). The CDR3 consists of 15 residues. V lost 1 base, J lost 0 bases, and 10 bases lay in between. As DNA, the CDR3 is TGTGCCTGGAGTGACGGGGGATATAGCAATCAGCCCCAGCATTTT. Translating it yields CAWSDGGYSNQPQHF. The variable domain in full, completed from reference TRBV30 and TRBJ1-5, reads SQTIHQWPATLVQPVGSPLSLECTVEGTSNPNLYWYRQAAGRGLQLLFYSVGIGQISSEVPQNLSASRPQDRQFILSSKKLLLSDSGFYLCAWSDGGYSNQPQHFGDGTRLSIL.

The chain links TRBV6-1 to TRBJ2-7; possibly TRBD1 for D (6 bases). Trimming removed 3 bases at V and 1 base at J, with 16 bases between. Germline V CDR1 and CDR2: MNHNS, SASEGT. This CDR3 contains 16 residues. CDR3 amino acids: CASSDIWGRGSYEQYV. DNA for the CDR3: TGTGCCAGCAGTGATATTTGGGGGCGCGGGTCCTACGAGCAGTACGTC.

The CDR3 DNA follows: TGCGCCAGCAGCCAAGGAGTGTCAGGGCTGGGTAGTACTGAAGCTTTCTTT. Protein: CASSQGVSGLGSTEAFF. The chain carries TRBV4-1 and TRBJ1-1, with D possibly matching TRBD1 (5 bases). The CDR3 is made up of 17 amino acids. Trimming left V 1 base short and J 5 bases short, with 20 bases between. CDR1 and CDR2 (germline): MGHRA, YSYEKL.

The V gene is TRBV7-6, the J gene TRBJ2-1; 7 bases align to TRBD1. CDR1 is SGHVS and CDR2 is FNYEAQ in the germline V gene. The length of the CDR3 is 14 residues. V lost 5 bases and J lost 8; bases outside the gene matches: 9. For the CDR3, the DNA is TGTGCCAGCAGCCCCCGACAGGGAACCGATGAGCAGTTCTTC. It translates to CASSPRQGTDEQFF.

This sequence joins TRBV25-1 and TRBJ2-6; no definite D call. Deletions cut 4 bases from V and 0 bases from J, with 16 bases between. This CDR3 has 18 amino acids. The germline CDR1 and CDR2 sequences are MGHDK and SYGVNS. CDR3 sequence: CASSGITPLSSGANVLTF. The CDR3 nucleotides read TGTGCCAGCAGTGGAATTACCCCACTTAGCTCTGGGGCCAACGTCCTGACTTTC.

CDR3 bases: TGTGCCAGCAGCCCAGGACTAGCGGGAGGCACAGATACGCAGTATTTT. This codes for CASSPGLAGGTDTQYF. V is TRBV7-9 and J is TRBJ2-3; 13 positions agree with TRBD2. From germline, CDR1 is SEHNR and CDR2 FQNEAQ (reference sequence). V was pared by 5 bases and J by 1 base, with 3 bases of the junction left unmatched. The CDR3 consists of 16 residues.

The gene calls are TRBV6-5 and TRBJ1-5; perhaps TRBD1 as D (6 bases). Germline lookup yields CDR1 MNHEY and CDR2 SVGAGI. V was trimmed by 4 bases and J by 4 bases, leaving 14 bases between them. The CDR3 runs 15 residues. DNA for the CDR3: TGTGCCAGCAGTTCCACGACAGGCGTAAATCAGCCCCAGCATTTT. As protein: CASSSTTGVNQPQHF.

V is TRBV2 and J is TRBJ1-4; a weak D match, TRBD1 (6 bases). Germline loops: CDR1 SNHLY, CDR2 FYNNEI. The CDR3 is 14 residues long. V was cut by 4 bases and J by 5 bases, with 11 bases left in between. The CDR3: CASSAGTRNEKLFF. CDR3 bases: TGTGCCAGCAGTGCCGGGACAAGGAATGAAAAACTGTTTTTT.

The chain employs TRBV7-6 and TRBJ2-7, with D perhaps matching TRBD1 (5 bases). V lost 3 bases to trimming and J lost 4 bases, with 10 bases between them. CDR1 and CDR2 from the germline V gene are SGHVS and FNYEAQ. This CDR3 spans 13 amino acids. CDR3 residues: CASSLGHRYEQYF. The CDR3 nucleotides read TGTGCCAGCAGCTTGGGGCACCGGTACGAGCAGTACTTC.

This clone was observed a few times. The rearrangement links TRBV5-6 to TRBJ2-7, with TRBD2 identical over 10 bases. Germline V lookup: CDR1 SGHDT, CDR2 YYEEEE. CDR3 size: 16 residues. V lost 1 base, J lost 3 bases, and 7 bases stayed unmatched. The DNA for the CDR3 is TGTGCCAGCAGCTTGAGTCTAGCGGGAGCGCACTACGAGCAGTACTTC. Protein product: CASSLSLAGAHYEQYF.

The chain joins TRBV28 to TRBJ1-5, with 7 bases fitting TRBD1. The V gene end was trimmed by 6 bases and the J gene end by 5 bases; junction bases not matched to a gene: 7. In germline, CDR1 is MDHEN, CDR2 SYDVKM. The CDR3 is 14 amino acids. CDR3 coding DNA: TGTGCCAGCAGCCCCGACAGGGAATATCAGCCCCAGCATTTT. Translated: CASSPDREYQPQHF.

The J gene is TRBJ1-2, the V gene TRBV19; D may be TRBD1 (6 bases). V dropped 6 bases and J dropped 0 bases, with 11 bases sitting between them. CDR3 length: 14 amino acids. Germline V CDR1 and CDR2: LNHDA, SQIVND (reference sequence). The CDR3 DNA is TGTGCCAGTAGCCGACAGGCCTCTAACTATGGCTACACCTTC. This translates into CASSRQASNYGYTF.

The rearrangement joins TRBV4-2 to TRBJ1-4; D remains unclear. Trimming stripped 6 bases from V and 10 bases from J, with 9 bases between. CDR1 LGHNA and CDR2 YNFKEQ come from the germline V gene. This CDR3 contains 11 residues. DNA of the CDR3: TGTGCCAGCAGTCAGTCAGGAAAACTGTTTTTT. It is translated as CASSQSGKLFF.

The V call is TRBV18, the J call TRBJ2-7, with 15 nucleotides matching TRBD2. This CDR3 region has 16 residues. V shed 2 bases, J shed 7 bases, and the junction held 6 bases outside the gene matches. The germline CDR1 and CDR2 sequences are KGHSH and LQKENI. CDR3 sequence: CASSPGLAGGPGEQYF. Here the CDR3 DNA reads TGTGCCAGCTCACCAGGACTAGCGGGAGGGCCGGGAGAGCAGTACTTC.

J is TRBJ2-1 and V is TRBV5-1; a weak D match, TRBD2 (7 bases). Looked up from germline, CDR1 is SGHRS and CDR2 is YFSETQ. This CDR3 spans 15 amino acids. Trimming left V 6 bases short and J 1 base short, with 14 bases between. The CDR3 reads CASTGVRGSYNEQFF. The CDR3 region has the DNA TGCGCCAGCACAGGGGTGCGGGGGTCCTACAATGAGCAGTTCTTC.